This T cell receptor (beta chain) was sequenced in a study of T cell changes during pregnancy in multiple sclerosis. Germline trimming cut 5 bases from V and 4 bases from J; bases unmatched to any gene: 6. The CDR3 runs 14 residues. Looked up from germline, CDR1 is SGHRS and CDR2 is YFSETQ. TCRdb's table, derived via immunoSEQ multiplex PCR, lists solely in-frame clones and lacks some. Altogether tens of thousands of clones are present, 90% to 95% being singletons, with the ten largest covering about 0.4%. The TCR comes from a female donor in good health, enrolled as a control in a pregnancy study. The chain has TRBV5-1 and TRBJ2-1, with TRBD1 identical over 7 bases. The specimen comprised CD4+ T cells from peripheral blood mononuclear cells, sampled in the third trimester of pregnancy. The DNA for the CDR3 is TGCGCCAGCAGTGCGACAGGGACATACAATGAGCAGTTCTTC. Translation: CASSATGTYNEQFF.